The source of this TCR beta chain is a study of blood T cell repertoires in COVID-19. Clones were sequenced by immunoSEQ multiplex PCR, and TCRdb holds only the in-frame ones, with some missing. The table shows about 140,000 clones, with 70% to 90% occurring only once. This CDR3 comprises 15 residues. V trimming: 5 bases; J trimming: 6 bases; junction bases outside the gene matches: 4. The germline V gene encodes CDR1 MNHEY and CDR2 SMNVEV (reference sequence). Sequences were obtained from peripheral blood. The sequence was obtained from a woman between 55 and 75 years old with acute or convalescent COVID-19. The chain is built from TRBV27 and TRBJ2-1; 13 nucleotides agree with TRBD2. The CDR3 DNA sequence: TGTGCCAGCAGTCAACTAGCGGGGGGGCCCAATGAGCAGTTCTTC. This sequence encodes CASSQLAGGPNEQFF.